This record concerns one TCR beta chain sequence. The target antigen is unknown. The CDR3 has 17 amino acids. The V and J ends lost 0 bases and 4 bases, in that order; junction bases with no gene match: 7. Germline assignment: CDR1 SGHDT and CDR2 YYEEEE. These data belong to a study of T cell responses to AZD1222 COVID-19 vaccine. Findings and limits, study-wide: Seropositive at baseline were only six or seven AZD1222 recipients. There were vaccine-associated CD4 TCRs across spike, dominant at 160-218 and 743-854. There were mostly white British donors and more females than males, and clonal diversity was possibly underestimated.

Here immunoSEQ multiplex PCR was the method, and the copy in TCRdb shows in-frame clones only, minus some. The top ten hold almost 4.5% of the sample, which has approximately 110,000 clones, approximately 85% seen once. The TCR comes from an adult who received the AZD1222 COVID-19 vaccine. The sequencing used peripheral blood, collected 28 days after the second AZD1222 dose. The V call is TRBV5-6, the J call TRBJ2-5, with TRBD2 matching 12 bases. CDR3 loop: CASSLDTLAGGRETQYF. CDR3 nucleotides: TGTGCCAGCAGCTTGGACACCCTAGCGGGGGGGCGAGAGACCCAGTACTTC.